What follows are 17 T cell receptor beta chains derived from one specimen sequenced in a study of Ad26.COV2.S vaccination and SARS-CoV-2 variants. The protocol was immunoSEQ multiplex PCR, while the TCRdb copy is restricted to in-frame clones and leaves out a portion. The sample yields approximately 410,000 clones, over 75% seen once. Sample treatment: 15 to 20 received Ad26.COV2.S at low or high dose, single or two shots; several received placebo; per-sample allocation not given. Specimen acquisition occurred on day 63 following the initial vaccine or placebo injection. The specimen comprised peripheral blood, sampled in a trial of Ad26.COV2.S vaccine versus placebo. All receptors come from a person aged 18-65 years who received the Ad26.COV2.S COVID-19 vaccine or a placebo.

About this clone: Distinct nucleotide sequences in the sample also encode this CDR3. The chain joins TRBV7-9 to TRBJ2-5; 7 bases agree with TRBD2. The CDR3 is 14 amino acids. The ends lost 1 base at V and 5 bases at J; junction bases unmatched: 4. Germline assignment: CDR1 SEHNR and CDR2 FQNEAQ (reference sequence). This CDR3 is CASSLGGLGETQYF. CDR3 DNA: TGTGCCAGCAGCTTAGGTGGACTAGGGGAGACCCAGTACTTC.

The V call is TRBV6-5, the J call TRBJ2-7; 7 bases agree with TRBD1. Germline V gene lookup returns CDR1 MNHEY and CDR2 SVGAGI. The trim removed 4 bases at V and 2 bases at J, leaving 5 bases unmatched. The CDR3 spans 14 residues. The chain's CDR3 is CASSLRDSTYEQYF. The CDR3 nucleotides are TGTGCCAGCAGTTTAAGGGACAGCACCTACGAGCAGTACTTC.

The chain carries TRBV5-1 and TRBJ2-2, with 7 bases identical to TRBD1. Germline lookup yields CDR1 SGHRS and CDR2 YFSETQ. The CDR3 is 15 amino acids. Losses at the gene ends were 0 bases for V and 6 bases for J; bases not matched to a gene: 5. CDR3 nucleotide sequence: TGCGCCAGCAGCTTGGGGGACAGACCATCCGGGGAGCTGTTTTTT. Its translation: CASSLGDRPSGELFF.

The rearrangement uses TRBV5-1 and TRBJ2-5, with 7 bases matching TRBD2. Germline V gene lookup returns CDR1 SGHRS and CDR2 YFSETQ. V shed 1 base, J shed 3 bases, and the junction held 6 bases outside the gene matches. The CDR3 extends over 15 amino acids. The CDR3 region is CASSLNFGLEETQYF. Here the CDR3 DNA reads TGCGCCAGCAGCTTGAACTTCGGACTAGAAGAGACCCAGTACTTC. Full variable domain (remainder filled in from reference TRBV5-1 and TRBJ2-5): KAGVTQTPRYLIKTRGQQVTLSCSPISGHRSVSWYQQTPGQGLQFLFEYFSETQRNKGNFPGRFSGRQFSNSRSEMNVSTLELGDSALYLCASSLNFGLEETQYFGPGTRLLVL.

The genes are TRBV5-4 and TRBJ1-1; D not certain. Trimming cost V 6 bases and J 5 bases, with 17 bases left between them. Germline CDR1 and CDR2: SGHNT and YYREEE (reference sequence). The CDR3 has 14 amino acids. The CDR3 DNA reads TGTGCCAGCAAAGCGTCCCCTCGGAAGACTGAAGCTTTCTTT. Its translation: CASKASPRKTEAFF.

The J gene is TRBJ1-3, the V gene TRBV9; D is unclear. Trimming took 0 bases from V and 2 from J, leaving 9 bases between them. In germline, CDR1 is SGDLS, CDR2 YYNGEE. The CDR3 length is 15 residues. Here the CDR3 reads CASSVDRGTGNTIYF. The CDR3 DNA follows: TGTGCCAGCAGCGTAGATAGAGGGACTGGAAACACCATATATTTT.

The J gene is TRBJ2-7, the V gene TRBV2; D assignment may be TRBD1 or TRBD2 (6 bases each). This CDR3 spans 13 amino acids. Germline V gene sequence: CDR1 SNHLY, CDR2 FYNNEI. Trimming stripped 7 bases from V and 3 bases from J, with 13 bases between. The CDR3 spells CASTGGANYEQYF. The CDR3 bases are TGTGCCAGCACCGGGGGCGCTAACTACGAGCAGTACTTC.

The gene calls are TRBV27 and TRBJ1-1, with 8 bases identical to TRBD1. The CDR3 has 14 amino acids. Trimming took 3 bases from V and 4 from J; bases not matched to a gene: 4. The V gene's germline CDR1 is MNHEY and CDR2 SMNVEV (reference sequence). As DNA, the CDR3 is TGTGCCAGCAGTTTGCTCGACAGGGGCACTGAAGCTTTCTTT. The encoded protein is CASSLLDRGTEAFF.

The chain couples TRBV28 to TRBJ2-1, with TRBD1 identical over 8 bases. The CDR3 is made up of 17 amino acids. J was trimmed by 3 bases and V by 0 bases; bases with no gene match: 7. CDR1 MDHEN and CDR2 SYDVKM come from the germline V gene. The CDR3 loop is CASSLWSSDRGYNEQFF. The CDR3 DNA is TGTGCCAGCAGTTTATGGTCCTCCGACAGGGGCTACAATGAGCAGTTCTTC.

The gene calls are TRBV11-1 and TRBJ1-1; unclear D gene. The CDR3 covers 15 residues. V was clipped by 6 bases and J by 3 bases, with 17 bases between them. Germline CDR1 is SGHAT and CDR2 is FQDESV (reference sequence). CDR3 bases: TGTGCCAGCAGTCGGACCCCTGAGGCGGACACTGAAGCTTTCTTT. It codes for CASSRTPEADTEAFF.

In this sample, this clone turned up a few times. The V and J genes are TRBV6-1 and TRBJ1-2; D uncertain. V was cut by 1 base and J by 4 bases, with 7 bases left in between. The CDR3 consists of 13 residues. The V gene's germline CDR1 is MNHNS and CDR2 SASEGT. The CDR3 bases are TGTGCCAGCAGTGAAGGGCGCAGCTATGGCTACACCTTC. This translates into CASSEGRSYGYTF.

V gene TRBV27 combines with J gene TRBJ2-2; 9 bases map to TRBD1. J lost 5 bases, V lost 2 bases, and 18 bases had no gene match. Germline V gene data show CDR1 as MNHEY and CDR2 as SMNVEV (reference sequence). CDR3 length equals 20 residues. CDR3 coding DNA: TGTGCCAGCAGTTTAAGGAGAGGGGGCGGCCGGGACAGGGTTACCGGGGAGCTGTTTTTT. It encodes CASSLRRGGGRDRVTGELFF.

This chain uses TRBV5-4 with TRBJ2-7; D ambiguous. Trimming stripped 0 bases from V and 1 base from J, with 11 bases between. This CDR3 is 15 amino acids long. Germline loops: CDR1 SGHNT, CDR2 YYREEE (reference sequence). The DNA for the CDR3 is TGTGCCAGCAGCTTGGAACCTGGACGGTCCTACGAGCAGTACTTC. Its protein product is CASSLEPGRSYEQYF.

The V call is TRBV9, the J call TRBJ2-3; the match to TRBD2 covers 10 bases. This CDR3 has 16 residues. CDR1 is SGDLS, CDR2 YYNGEE, per germline. The V gene end was trimmed by 0 bases and the J gene end by 10 bases; junction bases not matched to a gene: 11. The CDR3 region has the DNA TGTGCCAGCAGCGTAGCCGGGACTAGCGTTATTGGTCCGCAGTATTTT. Translated: CASSVAGTSVIGPQYF. The full variable domain, completed using reference TRBV9 and TRBJ2-3, is DSGVTQTPKHLITATGQRVTLRCSPRSGDLSVYWYQQSLDQGLQFLIQYYNGEERAKGNILERFSAQQFPDLHSELNLSSLELGDSALYFCASSVAGTSVIGPQYFGPGTRLTVL.

The rearrangement uses TRBV6-5 and TRBJ2-7; 11 bases match TRBD2. V gave up 0 bases and J gave up 4 bases; unmatched junction bases: 5. Per germline, CDR1 MNHEY and CDR2 SVGAGI. The CDR3 contains 16 residues. CDR3 residues: CASSYSIAGGQYEQYF. Here the CDR3 DNA reads TGTGCCAGCAGTTACTCGATAGCGGGGGGGCAGTACGAGCAGTACTTC.

This sequence joins TRBV30 and TRBJ2-2; D call uncertain. Looked up from germline, CDR1 is GTSNPN and CDR2 is SVGIG (reference sequence). V was pared by 4 bases and J by 1 base, with 4 bases between. This CDR3 is 12 amino acids long. The CDR3 reads CAWKQNTGELFF. CDR3 DNA sequence: TGTGCCTGGAAACAGAACACCGGGGAGCTGTTTTTT.

The gene calls are TRBV10-3 and TRBJ1-1; 9 nucleotides match TRBD1. Germline CDR1 is ENHRY and CDR2 is SYGVKD. V was clipped by 10 bases and J by 1 base; unmatched bases: 7. The CDR3 is 14 amino acids. In DNA, the CDR3 is TGTGCCACGGGACAGGGAGGATCGAACACTGAAGCTTTCTTT. It is translated as CATGQGGSNTEAFF.